This T cell receptor beta chain came from a study of shared clonotypes between healthy human individuals. Data came from immunoSEQ multiplex PCR; TCRdb stores just in-frame clones and leaves some out. Of hundreds of thousands of clones in the sample, 97% were seen once. The CDR3 is 15 amino acids. The germline V gene has CDR1 SGHVS and CDR2 FNYEAQ. The trim removed 4 bases at V and 3 bases at J, leaving 4 bases unmatched. The source material was naive CD4+ T cells sorted from blood. The subset here: CD45RA+ positively selected. The origin of this receptor is a woman aged 30 to 39 in good health. V gene TRBV7-6 combines with J gene TRBJ1-4; 8 bases are shared with TRBD1. The CDR3 DNA sequence: TGTGCCAGCAGCTCGCTGGACAGGGCTAATGAAAAACTGTTTTTT. Its translation is CASSSLDRANEKLFF. Supplemented by reference TRBV7-6 and TRBJ1-4, the full variable domain reads GAGVSQSPRYKVTKRGQDVALRCDPISGHVSLYWYRQALGQGPEFLTYFNYEAQQDKSGLPNDRFSAERPEGSISTLTIQRTEQRDSAMYRCASSSLDRANEKLFFGSGTQLSVL.